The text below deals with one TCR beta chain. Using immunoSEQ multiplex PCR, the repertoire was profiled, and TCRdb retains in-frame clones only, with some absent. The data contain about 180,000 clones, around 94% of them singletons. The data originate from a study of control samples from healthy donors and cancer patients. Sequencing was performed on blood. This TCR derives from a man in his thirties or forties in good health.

The chain's CDR3 is CASSADRNYGYTF. The CDR3 nucleotides are TGTGCCAGCAGCGCGGACAGAAACTATGGCTACACCTTC. The genes are TRBV5-4 and TRBJ1-2; a weak D match, TRBD1 (6 bases). Trimming pared 4 bases from V and 2 bases from J, leaving 9 bases between. Germline V lookup: CDR1 SGHNT, CDR2 YYREEE (reference sequence). The CDR3 is 13 amino acids.